The rows below give T cell receptor beta chains drawn from one sample of a study of control samples from healthy donors and cancer patients. Sequenced by immunoSEQ multiplex PCR; TCRdb stores in-frame clones only, minus some. Of roughly 150,000 clones in the sample, over 85% were seen once. Sequenced input: blood. The origin of the receptors is a man in his forties or fifties in good health. The CDR3 runs from the conserved cysteine through the conserved F or W. Fields, in order: V gene, J gene, D gene, clone size, CDR3 protein, CDR3 DNA. A D gene is named only where the DNA matches it firmly. Size values are once, few and many counts, or a class for expanded clones, and some rows have none.

v_call: TRBV18
j_call: TRBJ1-1
d_call: -
clone_size: -
cdr3_aa: CASSQGTNTEAFF
cdr3_nt: TGTGCCAGCTCACAGGGGACTAACACTGAAGCTTTCTTT

v_call: TRBV7-9
j_call: TRBJ2-5
d_call: TRBD2
clone_size: -
cdr3_aa: CASRVDPGLARETQYF
cdr3_nt: TGTGCCAGCAGAGTCGACCCGGGACTAGCGCGTGAGACCCAGTACTTC

v_call: TRBV3-1/TRBV3-2
j_call: TRBJ1-1
d_call: TRBD1
clone_size: -
cdr3_aa: CASSAWSGGRSTEAFF
cdr3_nt: TGTGCCAGCAGCGCTTGGTCAGGGGGACGGAGCACTGAAGCTTTCTTT

v_call: TRBV7-9
j_call: TRBJ2-7
d_call: TRBD1
clone_size: -
cdr3_aa: CASSSTQLDRGSYEQYF
cdr3_nt: TGTGCCAGCAGCTCCACCCAATTGGACAGGGGCTCCTACGAGCAGTACTTC

v_call: TRBV13
j_call: TRBJ2-5
d_call: TRBD2
clone_size: -
cdr3_aa: CASSSPGVREASGETQYF
cdr3_nt: TGTGCCAGCAGCTCTCCCGGGGTGCGGGAGGCCTCCGGGGAGACCCAGTACTTC

v_call: TRBV29-1
j_call: TRBJ2-6
d_call: -
clone_size: once
cdr3_aa: CSVGSGANVLTF
cdr3_nt: TGCAGCGTAGGATCTGGGGCCAACGTCCTGACTTTC

v_call: TRBV6-5
j_call: TRBJ2-7
d_call: -
clone_size: -
cdr3_aa: CASRDTGRGGYEQYF
cdr3_nt: TGTGCCAGCAGAGATACAGGGAGGGGAGGCTACGAGCAGTACTTC

v_call: TRBV19
j_call: TRBJ1-2
d_call: -
clone_size: -
cdr3_aa: CASSDTGRSGYTF
cdr3_nt: TGTGCCAGCTCTGACACAGGTCGAAGCGGCTACACCTTC

v_call: TRBV10-1
j_call: TRBJ2-3
d_call: -
clone_size: few
cdr3_aa: CASSESVDTQYF
cdr3_nt: TGCGCCAGCAGTGAGTCCGTGGATACGCAGTATTTT

v_call: TRBV4-1
j_call: TRBJ2-5
d_call: -
clone_size: -
cdr3_aa: CASSQRSGETQYF
cdr3_nt: TGCGCCAGCAGCCAAAGATCAGGGGAGACCCAGTACTTC

v_call: TRBV5-4
j_call: TRBJ2-2
d_call: -
clone_size: -
cdr3_aa: CASSLEASRTGELFF
cdr3_nt: TGTGCCAGCAGCTTGGAAGCTAGCAGGACCGGGGAGCTGTTTTTT

v_call: TRBV29-1
j_call: TRBJ1-1
d_call: -
clone_size: -
cdr3_aa: CSAGTENTEAFF
cdr3_nt: TGCAGCGCCGGGACGGAGAACACTGAAGCTTTCTTT

v_call: TRBV27
j_call: TRBJ2-3
d_call: TRBD2
clone_size: -
cdr3_aa: CASSLGRTSGNADTQYF
cdr3_nt: TGTGCCAGCAGTTTAGGCCGGACTAGCGGGAACGCAGATACGCAGTATTTT

v_call: TRBV6-5
j_call: TRBJ2-1
d_call: -
clone_size: -
cdr3_aa: CASSSWSHNEQFF
cdr3_nt: TGTGCCAGCAGTTCCTGGAGCCACAATGAGCAGTTCTTC

v_call: TRBV10-3
j_call: TRBJ1-2
d_call: -
clone_size: -
cdr3_aa: CAISPETANGYTF
cdr3_nt: TGTGCCATCAGTCCGGAGACAGCCAATGGCTACACCTTC

v_call: TRBV19
j_call: TRBJ2-2
d_call: -
clone_size: -
cdr3_aa: CASFPGTRNTGELFF
cdr3_nt: TGTGCCAGTTTCCCCGGGACCCGTAACACCGGGGAGCTGTTTTTT

v_call: TRBV2
j_call: TRBJ2-3
d_call: -
clone_size: -
cdr3_aa: CASRPTRNLDTQYF
cdr3_nt: TGTGCCAGCAGACCGACTCGGAATTTGGATACGCAGTATTTT